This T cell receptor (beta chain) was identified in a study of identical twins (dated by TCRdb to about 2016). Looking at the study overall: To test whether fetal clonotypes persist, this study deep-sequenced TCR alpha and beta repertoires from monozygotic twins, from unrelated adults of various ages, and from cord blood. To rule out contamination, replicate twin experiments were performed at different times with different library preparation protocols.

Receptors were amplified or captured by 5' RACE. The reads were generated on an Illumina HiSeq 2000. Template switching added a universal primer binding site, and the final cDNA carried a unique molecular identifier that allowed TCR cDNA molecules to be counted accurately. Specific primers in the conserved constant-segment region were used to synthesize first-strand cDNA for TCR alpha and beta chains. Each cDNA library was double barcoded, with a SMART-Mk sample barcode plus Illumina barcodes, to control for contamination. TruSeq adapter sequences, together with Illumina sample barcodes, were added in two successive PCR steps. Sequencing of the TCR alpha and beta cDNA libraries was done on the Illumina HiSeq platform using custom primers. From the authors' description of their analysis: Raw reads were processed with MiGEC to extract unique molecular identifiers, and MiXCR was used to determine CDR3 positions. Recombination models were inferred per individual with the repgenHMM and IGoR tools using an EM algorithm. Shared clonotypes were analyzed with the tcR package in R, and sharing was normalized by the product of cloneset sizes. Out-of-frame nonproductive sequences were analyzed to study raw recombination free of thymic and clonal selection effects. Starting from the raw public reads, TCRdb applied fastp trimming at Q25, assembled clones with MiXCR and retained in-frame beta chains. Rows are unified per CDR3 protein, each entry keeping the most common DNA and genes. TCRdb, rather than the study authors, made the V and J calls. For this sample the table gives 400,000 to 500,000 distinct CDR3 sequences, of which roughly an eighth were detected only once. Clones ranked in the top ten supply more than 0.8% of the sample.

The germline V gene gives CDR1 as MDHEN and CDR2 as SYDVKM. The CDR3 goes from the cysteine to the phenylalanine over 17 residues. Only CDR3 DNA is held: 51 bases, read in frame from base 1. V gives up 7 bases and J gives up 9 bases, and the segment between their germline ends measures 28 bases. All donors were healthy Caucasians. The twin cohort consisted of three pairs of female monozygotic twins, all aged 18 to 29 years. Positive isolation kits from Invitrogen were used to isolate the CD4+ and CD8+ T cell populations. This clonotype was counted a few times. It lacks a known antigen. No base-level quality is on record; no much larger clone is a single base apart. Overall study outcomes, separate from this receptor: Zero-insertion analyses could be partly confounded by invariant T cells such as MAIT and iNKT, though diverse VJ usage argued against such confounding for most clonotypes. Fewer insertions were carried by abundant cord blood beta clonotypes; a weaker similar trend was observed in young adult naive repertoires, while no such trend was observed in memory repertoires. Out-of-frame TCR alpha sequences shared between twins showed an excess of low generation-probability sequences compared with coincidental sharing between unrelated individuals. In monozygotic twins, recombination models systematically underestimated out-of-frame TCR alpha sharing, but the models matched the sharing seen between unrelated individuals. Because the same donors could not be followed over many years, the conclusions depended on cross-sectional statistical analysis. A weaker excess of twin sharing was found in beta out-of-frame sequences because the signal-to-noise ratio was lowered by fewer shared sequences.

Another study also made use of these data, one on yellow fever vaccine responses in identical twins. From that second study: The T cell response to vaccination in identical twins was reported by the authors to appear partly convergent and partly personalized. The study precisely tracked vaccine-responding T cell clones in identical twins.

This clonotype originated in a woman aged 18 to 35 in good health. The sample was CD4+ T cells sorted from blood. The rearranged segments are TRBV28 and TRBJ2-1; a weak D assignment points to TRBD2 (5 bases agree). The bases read TGTGCCAGCATAGTTGTTGGTTTGGGAGATAGGGTTGGTGAGCAGTTCTTC. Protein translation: CASIVVGLGDRVGEQFF. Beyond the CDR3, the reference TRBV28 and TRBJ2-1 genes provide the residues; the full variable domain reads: DVKVTQSSRYLVKRTGEKVFLECVQDMDHENMFWYRQDPGLGLRLIYFSYDVKMKEKGDIPEGYSVSREKKERFSLILESASTNQTSMYLCASIVVGLGDRVGEQFFGPGTRLTVL.